These 3 T cell receptor beta chains came from one sample sequenced in a study of human T cells and chemical hapten exposure. Time point defined: pre-sensitization, week 0. Treatment defined: therapeutic diphenylcyclopropenone sensitization with weekly scalp DPC. TCRdb processed the RACE reads anew with MiXCR; each CDR3 protein has one entry. The table shows some 300,000 distinct CDR3 sequences, with around 5.5% occurring only once. The sample was whole blood, taken in connection with sensitization to the hapten diphenylcyclopropenone (DPC). The receptor source for this set is a woman aged 18-35 years with alopecia areata. Some clones in this sample may be carry-over from other donors' samples.

In this sample, this clonotype turned up a few times. The V gene is TRBV12-3 or TRBV12-4, the J gene TRBJ2-3; D is uncertain. V shed 4 bases and J shed 2 bases, with 10 bases lying between them. The CDR3 is 14 amino acids. CDR3 loop: CASSSGLITDTQYF. The CDR3 region has the DNA TGTGCCAGCAGTTCGGGCTTAATCACAGATACGCAGTATTTT.

The table lists this clonotype with many counts. The CDR3 nucleotides read TGTGCCAGCAGCCCGCAAATTTTAAACGAGCAGTACTTC. It translates to CASSPQILNEQYF. This chain uses TRBV7-9 with TRBJ2-7; D is unclear. The length of the CDR3 is 13 residues. V was clipped by 5 bases and J by 5 bases, with 13 bases between them. Germline V gene lookup returns CDR1 SEHNR and CDR2 FQNEAQ (reference sequence). Full variable domain (outside the CDR3, taken from reference TRBV7-9 and TRBJ2-7): DTGVSQNPRHKITKRGQNVTFRCDPISEHNRLYWYRQTLGQGPEFLTYFQNEAQLEKSRLLSDRFSAERPKGSFSTLEIQRTEQGDSAMYLCASSPQILNEQYFGPGTRLTVT.

This clonotype was recorded many times. This chain links TRBV5-1 with TRBJ2-5, with D perhaps TRBD2 (5 bases). Germline CDR1 SGHRS, CDR2 YFSETQ. The CDR3 spans 13 residues. Trimming pared 4 bases from V and 1 base from J, leaving 8 bases between. The CDR3 DNA follows: TGCGCCAGCAGCGGGAGCCCCCAAGAGACCCAGTACTTC. As protein: CASSGSPQETQYF.